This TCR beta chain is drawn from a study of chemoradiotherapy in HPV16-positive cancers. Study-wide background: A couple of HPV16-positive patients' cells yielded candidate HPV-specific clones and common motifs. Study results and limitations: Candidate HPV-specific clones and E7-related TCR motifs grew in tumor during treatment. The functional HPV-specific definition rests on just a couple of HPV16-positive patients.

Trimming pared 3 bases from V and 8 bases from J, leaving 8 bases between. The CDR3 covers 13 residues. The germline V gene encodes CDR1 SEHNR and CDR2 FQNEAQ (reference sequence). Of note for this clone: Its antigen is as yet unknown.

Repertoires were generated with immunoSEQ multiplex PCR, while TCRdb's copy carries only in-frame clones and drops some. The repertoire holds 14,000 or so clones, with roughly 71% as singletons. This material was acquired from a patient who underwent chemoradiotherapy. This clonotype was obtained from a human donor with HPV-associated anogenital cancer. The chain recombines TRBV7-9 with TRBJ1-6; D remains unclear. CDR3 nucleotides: TGTGCCAGCAGCTTTGACGGCGATTCACCCCTCCACTTT. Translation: CASSFDGDSPLHF.